The rows below give T cell receptor beta chains drawn from one sample of a study of blood T cell repertoires in COVID-19. Libraries were prepared by immunoSEQ multiplex PCR; TCRdb keeps only in-frame clonotypes and omits some of them. In the table there are about 140,000 clones, about 90% of which are singletons. Sequencing used peripheral blood. These receptors were collected from a man aged 45 to 65 with active or convalescent COVID-19. CDR3s leave out the opening cysteine and the closing phenylalanine or tryptophan. The order of the fields is V gene, D gene, CDR3 protein. D genes are given only for firm matches.

v_gene: TRBV27
d_gene: .
CDR3aa: ASSPKTGLTGANVLT

v_gene: TRBV27
d_gene: .
CDR3aa: ASRYAGATNEKLF

v_gene: TRBV12-3/TRBV12-4
d_gene: .
CDR3aa: ASSLTGDGTQY

v_gene: TRBV7-2
d_gene: .
CDR3aa: ASRGDKYTEAF

v_gene: TRBV5-1
d_gene: .
CDR3aa: ASKTETGELF

v_gene: TRBV7-3
d_gene: TRBD2
CDR3aa: ASSFEGGDTQY

v_gene: TRBV7-2
d_gene: .
CDR3aa: ASSTDRYSYEQY

v_gene: TRBV14
d_gene: TRBD1
CDR3aa: ASSLTGGSYNEQF

v_gene: TRBV7-2
d_gene: TRBD2
CDR3aa: ASSPQLAGGHEQY

v_gene: TRBV24-1
d_gene: .
CDR3aa: ATSDGTGGRAEAF

v_gene: TRBV7-3
d_gene: .
CDR3aa: ASSLGGRGETQY

v_gene: TRBV19
d_gene: TRBD1
CDR3aa: ASRGQTNTEAF

v_gene: TRBV4-1
d_gene: TRBD1
CDR3aa: ASSRNRGGQETQY

v_gene: TRBV10-3
d_gene: .
CDR3aa: AISEEDLRTDTQY

v_gene: TRBV28
d_gene: .
CDR3aa: ASSSDRQPQH

v_gene: TRBV5-1
d_gene: .
CDR3aa: ASSLQGYSNQPQH

v_gene: TRBV4-2
d_gene: .
CDR3aa: ASSQDPNRASGYT

v_gene: TRBV7-3
d_gene: .
CDR3aa: ASSQESGVLRNEQF

v_gene: TRBV28
d_gene: .
CDR3aa: ASRPDRSYGYT

v_gene: TRBV19
d_gene: TRBD2
CDR3aa: ASSITSGPLYADTQY

v_gene: TRBV6-5
d_gene: .
CDR3aa: ASSYSETTGTEAF

v_gene: TRBV23-1
d_gene: .
CDR3aa: ASSQSPGSGYEQY

v_gene: TRBV2
d_gene: TRBD2
CDR3aa: ASSGGLAPRGEQF

v_gene: TRBV5-6
d_gene: .
CDR3aa: ASAFPIPTSYEQY

v_gene: TRBV28
d_gene: .
CDR3aa: ASSRAGSGANVLT

v_gene: TRBV4-3
d_gene: .
CDR3aa: ASSQVRGTLTGGYT

v_gene: TRBV18
d_gene: .
CDR3aa: ASSPGGPSSGNTIY

v_gene: TRBV28
d_gene: TRBD2
CDR3aa: ASSLELAGVVQY

v_gene: TRBV29-1
d_gene: .
CDR3aa: SAGRLEGTEAF

v_gene: TRBV5-1
d_gene: TRBD1
CDR3aa: ASSLDRGSDEQY

v_gene: TRBV19
d_gene: TRBD1
CDR3aa: ASSIGQGGAGANVLT

v_gene: TRBV19
d_gene: TRBD2
CDR3aa: ASSGRLAENTGELF

v_gene: TRBV4-2
d_gene: TRBD2
CDR3aa: ASSQEGSGLASNEQF

v_gene: TRBV10-1
d_gene: .
CDR3aa: ASRDRVPYSNQPQH

v_gene: TRBV7-9
d_gene: TRBD1
CDR3aa: ASSLTGMPYNEQF

v_gene: TRBV5-6
d_gene: TRBD2
CDR3aa: ASSRRGGSWLEQY

v_gene: TRBV15
d_gene: .
CDR3aa: ATSSFYRAREQY

v_gene: TRBV6-5
d_gene: TRBD1
CDR3aa: ASTRPGQIYNGYT

v_gene: TRBV18
d_gene: .
CDR3aa: ASSPQTSIYEQY

v_gene: TRBV19
d_gene: TRBD1
CDR3aa: ASSILGTGAGNEQF

v_gene: TRBV15
d_gene: TRBD2
CDR3aa: ATSRDIQRELTDTQY

v_gene: TRBV7-9
d_gene: .
CDR3aa: ASSLSTTTNEKLF

v_gene: TRBV28
d_gene: TRBD2
CDR3aa: ASTESGGPKQETQY

v_gene: TRBV4-3
d_gene: .
CDR3aa: ASSQVIGSTDTQY

v_gene: TRBV6-5
d_gene: .
CDR3aa: ASSYRGYGYT

v_gene: TRBV23-1
d_gene: TRBD2
CDR3aa: ASSQSRDGRLAGGHEQY

v_gene: TRBV11-2
d_gene: .
CDR3aa: ASSLSGADTQY

v_gene: TRBV28
d_gene: TRBD2
CDR3aa: ASSLRWTSDLYEQY

v_gene: TRBV28
d_gene: TRBD1
CDR3aa: ASQQGTNLNYGYT

v_gene: TRBV7-2
d_gene: .
CDR3aa: ASSSLGVEQF

v_gene: TRBV7-2
d_gene: TRBD2
CDR3aa: ASSSGAGGSYEQY

v_gene: TRBV6-6
d_gene: .
CDR3aa: ASSYGGGNQETQY

v_gene: TRBV6-5
d_gene: .
CDR3aa: ASSPSRVHEQY

v_gene: TRBV12-3/TRBV12-4
d_gene: TRBD1
CDR3aa: AIGDRGGNEQF

v_gene: TRBV7-2
d_gene: .
CDR3aa: ASIPGRRSDGNTIY